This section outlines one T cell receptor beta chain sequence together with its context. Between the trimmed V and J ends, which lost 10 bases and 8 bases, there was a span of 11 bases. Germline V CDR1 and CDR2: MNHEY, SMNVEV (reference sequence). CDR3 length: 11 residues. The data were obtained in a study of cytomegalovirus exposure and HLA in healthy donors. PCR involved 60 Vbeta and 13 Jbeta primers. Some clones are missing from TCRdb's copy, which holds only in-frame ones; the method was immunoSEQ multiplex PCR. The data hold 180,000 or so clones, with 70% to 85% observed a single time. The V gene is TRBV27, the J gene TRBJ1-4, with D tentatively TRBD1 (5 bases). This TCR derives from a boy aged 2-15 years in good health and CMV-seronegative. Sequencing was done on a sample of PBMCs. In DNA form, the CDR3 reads TGTGCCACGCGGAAGGGGGAAAAACTGTTTTTT. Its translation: CATRKGEKLFF.